A single sample is the source of the 14 T cell receptor beta chains below, sequenced in a study of blood T cell repertoires in COVID-19. Repertoires were generated with immunoSEQ multiplex PCR, while TCRdb's copy carries only in-frame clones and drops some. Of around 290,000 clones listed, 88% are singletons. The sequencing sample was made of PBMCs or T cells enriched from blood (not recorded which). These TCRs come from a woman aged 55-75 years in a cohort exposed to, infected with or recovered from COVID-19 (not recorded which).

The chain employs TRBV10-3 and TRBJ2-7, with 8 bases lining up with TRBD1. Germline V CDR1 and CDR2: ENHRY, SYGVKD. The ends lost 3 bases at V and 2 bases at J; junction bases unmatched: 12. The CDR3 runs to 17 residues. CDR3 residues: CAISDPLGDRTPYEQYF. CDR3 in DNA: TGTGCCATCAGTGATCCCCTCGGGGACAGGACCCCCTACGAGCAGTACTTC.

This chain links TRBV25-1 with TRBJ1-6; D might be TRBD1 (6 bases). This CDR3 contains 15 residues. The germline V gene has CDR1 MGHDK and CDR2 SYGVNS. Between the trimmed V and J ends, which lost 3 bases and 6 bases, there was a span of 12 bases. CDR3 sequence reads: CASSDPQGPNSPLHF. The CDR3 DNA sequence: TGTGCCAGCAGTGACCCACAGGGACCTAATTCACCCCTCCACTTT.

This chain joins TRBV6-5 and TRBJ1-5; TRBD1 is a possible D gene (6 bases). CDR3 length equals 15 residues. The germline CDR1 and CDR2 sequences are MNHEY and SVGAGI. Trimming removed 5 bases at V and 7 bases at J, with 18 bases between. CDR3 region: CASSTFRDTNQPQHF. The CDR3 region has the DNA TGTGCCAGCAGTACATTCCGGGACACTAACCAGCCCCAGCATTTT.

The V and J genes are TRBV30 and TRBJ2-3; D ambiguous. The CDR3 has 14 amino acids. Germline V gene data show CDR1 as GTSNPN and CDR2 as SVGIG (reference sequence). The V and J ends lost 0 bases and 6 bases respectively, with 13 bases between them. The DNA for the CDR3 is TGTGCCTGGAGTGTAATGAGCCTCCGGGATACGCAGTATTTT. Translated, it gives CAWSVMSLRDTQYF.

This chain uses TRBV24-1 with TRBJ2-5; the D gene is possibly TRBD2 (5 bases). Between the trimmed V and J ends, which lost 3 bases and 2 bases, there was a span of 12 bases. The CDR3 runs 15 residues. From germline, CDR1 is KGHDR and CDR2 SFDVKD. The CDR3 region has the DNA TGTGCCACCAGTGATAAGCGGCGGAGACAAGAGACCCAGTACTTC. Translated, it gives CATSDKRRRQETQYF.

The chain recombines TRBV5-6 with TRBJ2-2; 12 positions match TRBD2. Germline trimming cut 2 bases from V and 6 bases from J; bases unmatched to any gene: 5. Germline loops: CDR1 SGHDT, CDR2 YYEEEE. The CDR3 covers 16 residues. The CDR3 reads CASSLMRLAGAGELFF. CDR3 nucleotide sequence: TGTGCCAGCAGCTTAATGAGACTAGCGGGAGCCGGGGAGCTGTTTTTT.

The V call is TRBV7-9, the J call TRBJ2-6; D is uncertain. The germline V gene has CDR1 SEHNR and CDR2 FQNEAQ (reference sequence). CDR3 length: 17 residues. V lost 4 bases to trimming and J lost 0 bases, with 13 bases between them. CDR3 amino acids: CASSSTPISSGANVLTF. The CDR3 bases are TGTGCCAGCAGCTCTACCCCGATTAGCTCTGGGGCCAACGTCCTGACTTTC.

The rearrangement links TRBV3-1 (or the pseudogene TRBV3-2) to TRBJ1-4; D is ambiguous. There are 15 residues in the CDR3. Germline assignment: CDR1 LGHDT and CDR2 YNNKEL (reference sequence). Between the trimmed V and J ends, which lost 1 base and 7 bases, there was a span of 13 bases. The CDR3 region is CASSQVFPGFEKLFF. The CDR3, as DNA: TGTGCCAGCAGCCAAGTCTTTCCGGGTTTTGAAAAACTGTTTTTT.

Comments on this clone: This specimen includes other DNA sequences encoding the same CDR3. The rearrangement joins TRBV27 to TRBJ2-7; possible D gene TRBD2, 5 bases. The CDR3 is made up of 13 amino acids. CDR1 is MNHEY and CDR2 is SMNVEV in the germline V gene (reference sequence). Trimming removed 5 bases at V and 1 base at J, with 9 bases between. DNA for the CDR3: TGTGCCAGCAGTCTAGCTGGGTCCTACGAGCAGTACTTC. It codes for CASSLAGSYEQYF.

The genes are TRBV2 and TRBJ2-3; TRBD2 aligns across 12 bases. The CDR3 extends over 15 amino acids. Per the germline V gene, CDR1 is SNHLY and CDR2 is FYNNEI. Unmatched junction bases numbered 4, after V lost 5 bases and J lost 4 bases. In DNA, the CDR3 is TGTGCCAGCAGTCGCTGGACTAGCGGGGCAGATACGCAGTATTTT. Protein product: CASSRWTSGADTQYF.

J is TRBJ2-1 and V is TRBV7-2; D may be TRBD2 (7 bases). CDR1 is SGHTA, CDR2 FQGNSA, per germline. The V and J ends lost 4 bases and 10 bases respectively, with 17 bases between them. The CDR3 runs to 14 residues. The CDR3 sequence is CASSSRGGAGEQFF. In DNA form, the CDR3 reads TGTGCCAGCAGCTCTCGAGGGGGGGCCGGGGAGCAGTTCTTC.

The chain has TRBV28 and TRBJ1-1; maybe TRBD1 (5 bases). Trimming took off 5 bases at V and 3 bases at J, with 19 bases between the two ends. This CDR3 contains 16 residues. Germline assignment: CDR1 MDHEN and CDR2 SYDVKM. CDR3 amino acids: CASSRPGGSEYTEAFF. CDR3 in DNA: TGTGCCAGCAGTCGCCCGGGGGGTTCGGAGTACACTGAAGCTTTCTTT.

The chain combines TRBV18 with TRBJ1-1, with D possibly matching TRBD1 (5 bases). The ends were cut back, 6 bases at V and 8 bases at J, with 16 bases in the middle. The CDR3 is 13 residues long. In germline, CDR1 is KGHSH, CDR2 LQKENI. CDR3 in amino acids: CASSDKRQTEAFF. The CDR3 nucleotides read TGTGCCAGCTCCGACAAGCGACAGACCGAAGCTTTCTTT.

The J gene is TRBJ2-2, the V gene TRBV5-1; 11 bases line up with TRBD2. The junction had 7 bases not matched to a gene; V was cut back by 2 bases and J by 7 bases. In germline, CDR1 is SGHRS, CDR2 YFSETQ. The CDR3 sequence is 16 residues long. The CDR3 DNA reads TGCGCCAGCAGCTTTAGCGGGAGGGCCGTTGACGGGGAGCTGTTTTTT. As protein: CASSFSGRAVDGELFF.